These 17 T cell receptor beta chains were sequenced from one sample in a study of T cells in narcolepsy. Libraries were prepared by immunoSEQ multiplex PCR; TCRdb keeps only in-frame clonotypes and omits some of them. Here the sample spans more than 25,000 clones, 75% to 85% being singletons. The sample consisted of memory (CD45RA-) CD4+ T cells from blood. These receptor sequences come from a human donor in good health.

The chain employs TRBV6-1 and TRBJ1-5; maybe TRBD1 (5 bases). V lost 4 bases and J lost 9, with 13 bases in between. The CDR3 runs 13 residues. Germline CDR1 and CDR2: MNHNS and SASEGT. CDR3 nucleotide sequence: TGTGCCAGCAGTGCTCAAGGGGACCGGCCCCAGCATTTT. This encodes CASSAQGDRPQHF.

The chain couples TRBV30 to TRBJ1-2, with D perhaps TRBD1 (5 bases). The germline V gene encodes CDR1 GTSNPN and CDR2 SVGIG (reference sequence). V gave up 5 bases and J gave up 4 bases, with 11 bases separating them. This CDR3 has 12 residues. Here the CDR3 reads CAWWGLLYGYTF. CDR3 nucleotide sequence: TGTGCCTGGTGGGGCCTACTCTATGGCTACACCTTC.

This chain links TRBV28 with TRBJ2-2, with 7 bases fitting TRBD1. CDR3 length: 16 residues. The V and J ends lost 7 bases and 1 base, in that order; junction bases with no gene match: 9. CDR1 is MDHEN and CDR2 is SYDVKM in the germline V gene. CDR3 in DNA: TGTGCCAGCATTGCCACGGGACAGTGGAACACCGGGGAGCTGTTTTTT. The encoded protein is CASIATGQWNTGELFF.

The gene calls are TRBV14 and TRBJ2-1; 9 bases fit TRBD2. The V segment lost 3 bases and the J segment 7 bases; nucleotides outside the gene matches: 10. The CDR3 spans 16 residues. The germline CDR1 and CDR2 sequences are SGHDN and FVKESK. This chain's CDR3 is CASSHLVSGSPNEQFF. The CDR3 bases are TGTGCCAGCAGCCACCTCGTTAGCGGGAGCCCAAATGAGCAGTTCTTC.

The V and J genes are TRBV5-4 and TRBJ2-6; 11 bases are shared with TRBD1. The V gene end was trimmed by 7 bases and the J gene end by 4 bases; junction bases not matched to a gene: 10. This CDR3 spans 17 amino acids. Germline assignment: CDR1 SGHNT and CDR2 YYREEE (reference sequence). The CDR3 loop is CASLSGQGAGGANVLTF. CDR3 nucleotide sequence: TGTGCCAGCCTATCCGGACAGGGGGCGGGAGGGGCCAACGTCCTGACTTTC.

The rearrangement joins TRBV7-2 to TRBJ1-6, with a possible D match to TRBD1 (5 bases). This CDR3 spans 18 amino acids. From germline, CDR1 is SGHTA and CDR2 FQGNSA. The ends were cut back, 5 bases at V and 0 bases at J, with 17 bases in the middle. Here the CDR3 reads CASSPVGLSGSYNSPLHF. CDR3 bases: TGTGCCAGCAGCCCGGTGGGGCTTTCGGGCTCCTATAATTCACCCCTCCACTTT.

The chain employs TRBV4-3 and TRBJ2-7; TRBD1 is a possible D gene (5 bases). The ends were cut back, 5 bases at V and 5 bases at J, with 22 bases in the middle. Germline CDR1 and CDR2: LGHNA and YSLEER. The CDR3 is made up of 16 amino acids. The CDR3: CASSGAGFLMRNEQYF. The CDR3, as DNA: TGCGCCAGCAGCGGGGCAGGGTTCTTGATGAGGAACGAGCAGTACTTC.

This chain connects TRBV10-3 to TRBJ2-5; 10 nucleotides match TRBD1. Germline V lookup: CDR1 ENHRY, CDR2 SYGVKD. V was pared by 6 bases and J by 5 bases, with 3 bases of the junction left unmatched. This CDR3 spans 13 amino acids. The CDR3, as DNA: TGTGCCATCAGCGACAGGGGGCAGGAGACCCAGTACTTC. Protein sequence: CAISDRGQETQYF.

This clone was detected only once. The chain couples TRBV6-1 to TRBJ2-7; possibly TRBD2 for D (7 bases). The germline V and J ends were trimmed by 5 bases and 4 bases, with 18 bases remaining between them. Per germline, CDR1 MNHNS and CDR2 SASEGT. The CDR3 totals 15 residues. The CDR3 spells CASSTVGGPAYEQYF. The DNA of the CDR3 is TGTGCCAGCAGTACGGTGGGGGGGCCCGCTTACGAGCAGTACTTC.

The genes are TRBV11-2 and TRBJ2-6; D remains unclear. Germline values: CDR1 SGHAT, CDR2 FQNNGV. The V end lost 3 bases, the J end lost 0 bases, and 6 bases lay between the germline ends. CDR3 length equals 15 residues. The CDR3 loop is CASSFSVSGANVLTF. The CDR3 DNA reads TGTGCCAGCAGCTTTTCGGTCTCTGGGGCCAACGTCCTGACTTTC.

This chain connects TRBV7-2 to TRBJ2-1; D is uncertain. This CDR3 spans 15 amino acids. Per the germline V gene, CDR1 is SGHTA and CDR2 is FQGNSA. V dropped 0 bases and J dropped 0 bases, with 6 bases sitting between them. The CDR3 loop is CASSLAQSSYNEQFF. The CDR3, as DNA: TGTGCCAGCAGCTTAGCTCAAAGCTCCTACAATGAGCAGTTCTTC.

The chain carries TRBV4-1 and TRBJ2-6; TRBD2 matches at 15 bases. The CDR3 is 19 residues long. With V trimmed by 4 bases and J by 0 bases, 4 bases remained unmatched. CDR1 is MGHRA, CDR2 YSYEKL, per germline. The CDR3 nucleotides are TGCGCCAGCAGCCCCGGACTAGCGGGAGGGCTCTCTGGGGCCAACGTCCTGACTTTC. Its protein is CASSPGLAGGLSGANVLTF.

Regarding this clone: At one end, the junction sequence differs from germline, possibly due to a read error. J is TRBJ1-1 and V is TRBV27; unclear D gene. The germline CDR1 and CDR2 sequences are MNHEY and SMNVEV (reference sequence). The CDR3 contains 10 residues. DNA of the CDR3: TGTGCCAGCAGCCGCCGGACGGCATCCTTT. The encoded protein is CASSRRTASF.

The rearrangement links TRBV2 to TRBJ1-4; possible D gene TRBD1, 6 bases. Germline CDR1 and CDR2: SNHLY and FYNNEI. V was clipped by 7 bases and J by 7 bases, with 10 bases between them. The CDR3 runs 12 residues. CDR3 region: CASNRAFEKLFF. CDR3 in DNA: TGTGCCAGCAACAGGGCGTTTGAAAAACTGTTTTTT.

V usage is TRBV7-9 and J usage is TRBJ1-5, with D possibly TRBD1 on 6 matching bases. The V end lost 1 base, the J end lost 4 bases, and 11 bases lay between the germline ends. Germline values: CDR1 SEHNR, CDR2 FQNEAQ (reference sequence). The CDR3 has 15 amino acids. The CDR3 DNA is TGTGCCAGCAGCTTAGTGGGGGGCGAAAATCAGCCCCAGCATTTT. Residues: CASSLVGGENQPQHF.

The CDR3 nucleotides read TGCAGCGTTGCCCAGGGAAGCTCCTACGAGCAGTACTTC. It is translated as CSVAQGSSYEQYF. The genes are TRBV29-1 and TRBJ2-7; TRBD1 might be the D (5 bases). V dropped 4 bases and J dropped 0 bases, with 10 bases sitting between them. Germline V CDR1 and CDR2: SQVTM, ANQGSEA. The CDR3 has 13 amino acids.

The V gene is TRBV5-6, the J gene TRBJ1-1; the match to TRBD1 covers 7 bases. Trimming at V came to 3 bases and at J to 12 bases, leaving 8 bases not matched to a gene. The CDR3 contains 12 residues. Per germline, CDR1 SGHDT and CDR2 YYEEEE. CDR3 bases: TGTGCCAGCAGCTCTGCTACAGGGGTAACTTTCTTT. Protein product: CASSSATGVTFF.